The 6 T cell receptor beta chains listed next were all sequenced from one sample in a study of molecular identifiers for immune sequencing clone quantification. TCRdb fed the PCR reads into MiXCR, producing one record per CDR3 protein. The repertoire consists of roughly 320,000 distinct CDR3 sequences, with over 20% occurring once and the leading ten covering 0.81%. Specimen: naive CD8+ T cells from blood, with Jurkat cell RNA spiked in. Documented subset: FACS-sorted CD8+CD4-CCR7+CD45RA+ naive T cells. The receptors come from a human donor in good health. Some libraries in this study had Jurkat cell RNA spiked in.

This clonotype was seen many times. The gene calls are TRBV29-1 and TRBJ2-2, with TRBD2 matching over 11 bases. Germline CDR1 SQVTM, CDR2 ANQGSEA. The CDR3 extends over 15 amino acids. Trimming at V came to 6 bases and at J to 2 bases, leaving 5 bases not matched to a gene. In DNA, the CDR3 is TGCAGCGTCCTCCTAGCGGGAGGTAACACCGGGGAGCTGTTTTTT. It is translated as CSVLLAGGNTGELFF.

This clonotype has only a few counts. The chain uses TRBV11-2 and TRBJ2-3; 13 bases line up with TRBD2. V shed 4 bases and J 5 bases; nucleotides not matched to a gene: 9. Germline values: CDR1 SGHAT, CDR2 FQNNGV. The CDR3 has 17 residues. CDR3 bases: TGTGCCAGCAGCTACACCGGGACTAGCGGGAATCAAGATACGCAGTATTTT. Translating gives CASSYTGTSGNQDTQYF.

In its sample, this clonotype was seen once. This sequence may be a read error, since a much larger clone differs from it by one base. The chain combines TRBV4-3 with TRBJ2-3, with D possibly called TRBD1 or TRBD2 (5 bases each). The germline V gene has CDR1 LGHNA and CDR2 YSLEER. V gave up 1 base and J gave up 0 bases, with 17 bases separating them. This CDR3 is 18 amino acids long. This CDR3 is CASSQVRGVSPSTDTQYF. The CDR3 DNA reads TGCGCCAGCAGCCAAGTAAGGGGAGTCTCCCCTAGCACAGATACGCAGTATTTT.

A few counts support this clonotype. This chain uses TRBV6-5 with TRBJ2-1, with TRBD1 matching over 8 bases. In germline, CDR1 is MNHEY, CDR2 SVGAGI. The ends lost 5 bases at V and 6 bases at J; junction bases unmatched: 12. This CDR3 region has 16 residues. This CDR3 is CASSTFWTGRGNEQFF. CDR3 nucleotides: TGTGCCAGCAGTACCTTCTGGACAGGGCGGGGCAATGAGCAGTTCTTC.

This clonotype has a count of ten or more. The genes are TRBV12-3 or TRBV12-4 and TRBJ2-3; TRBD2 matches at 8 bases. The V and J ends lost 5 bases and 6 bases, in that order; junction bases with no gene match: 31. The CDR3 runs 22 residues. The CDR3 bases are TGTGCCAGCAGTGGGGCTCGTGTTGTGCTAGCGGGTCGCACCCAGCGCGGGGATACGCAGTATTTT. Translating gives CASSGARVVLAGRTQRGDTQYF.

Many counts were recorded for this clonotype. The chain has TRBV7-2 and TRBJ2-1; maybe TRBD2 (6 bases). Germline loops: CDR1 SGHTA, CDR2 FQGNSA. This CDR3 comprises 15 residues. V lost 1 base to trimming and J lost 8 bases, with 15 bases between them. This chain's CDR3 is CASSLGVSGGDEQFF. Written as DNA, the CDR3 is TGTGCCAGCAGCTTAGGCGTTAGCGGAGGCGATGAGCAGTTCTTC.